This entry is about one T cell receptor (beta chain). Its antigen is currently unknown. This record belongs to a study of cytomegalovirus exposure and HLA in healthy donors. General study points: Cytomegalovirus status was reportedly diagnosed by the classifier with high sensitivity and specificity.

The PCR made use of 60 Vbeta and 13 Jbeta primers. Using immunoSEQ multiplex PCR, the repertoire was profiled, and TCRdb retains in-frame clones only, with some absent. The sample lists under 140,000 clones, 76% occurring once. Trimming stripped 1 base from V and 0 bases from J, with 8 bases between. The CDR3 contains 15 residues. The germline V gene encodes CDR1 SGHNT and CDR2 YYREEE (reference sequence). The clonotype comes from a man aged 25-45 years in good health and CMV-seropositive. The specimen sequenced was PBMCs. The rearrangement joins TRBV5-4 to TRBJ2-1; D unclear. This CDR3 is CASSLIYSSYNEQFF. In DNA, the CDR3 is TGTGCCAGCAGCTTGATTTATAGCTCCTACAATGAGCAGTTCTTC.